One sample yielded the 21 T cell receptor beta chains listed below, sequenced in a study of blood T cell repertoires in COVID-19 (dated by TCRdb to 2019 to 2021). Library creation used the immunoSEQ multiplex PCR assay. Here the immuneACCESS table is served through TCRdb, limited to in-frame sequences with V and J called. Missing clones are a known gap in these copies; in checked studies unresolved V genes cover under half, and the rest lacks a known reason. A total of some 490,000 clones appear in this sample, around nine tenths of them only once. Clones ranked in the top ten supply approximately 8.3% of the sample. The sequencing input was PBMCs or T cells enriched from blood (not recorded which). These receptors came from a woman in her sixties or seventies who had recovered from COVID-19.

This rearrangement joins TRBV27 to TRBJ2-1; the D gene is possibly TRBD1 (6 bases). The V gene's germline CDR1 is MNHEY and CDR2 SMNVEV (reference sequence). CDR3 length: 14 amino acids. Trimming removed 3 bases from V and 4 bases from J, with 10 bases in between. As DNA, the CDR3 is TGTGCCAGCAGTTTTTACAGGGATTACAATGAGCAGTTCTTC. This codes for CASSFYRDYNEQFF.

The rearrangement links TRBV4-2 to TRBJ2-6; D remains unclear. The CDR3 length is 16 residues. Trimming removed 1 base from V and 0 bases from J, with 7 bases in between. Germline V lookup: CDR1 LGHNA, CDR2 YNFKEQ. The CDR3: CASSQVMSSGANVLTF. CDR3 in DNA: TGTGCCAGCAGCCAAGTGATGAGCTCTGGGGCCAACGTCCTGACTTTC.

The rearrangement uses TRBV3-1 (or the pseudogene TRBV3-2) and TRBJ1-3; tentative D call: TRBD1 (6 bases). The CDR3 loop spans 15 amino acids. The V and J ends lost 5 bases and 3 bases respectively, with 14 bases between them. Germline V gives CDR1 LGHDT, CDR2 YNNKEL (reference sequence). In nucleotides, the CDR3 is TGTGCCAGCAGCAACAACAGGGTTATTGGAAACACCATATATTTT. Its translation: CASSNNRVIGNTIYF.

This chain connects TRBV30 to TRBJ2-3; D perhaps matches TRBD2 (5 bases). The CDR3 loop spans 11 amino acids. Looked up from germline, CDR1 is GTSNPN and CDR2 is SVGIG (reference sequence). V shed 4 bases and J shed 11 bases, with 13 bases lying between them. CDR3 loop: CAWTAEGLQYF. The CDR3 DNA reads as TGTGCCTGGACCGCAGAGGGCCTGCAGTATTTT. The complete variable domain, with remaining parts taken from reference TRBV30 and TRBJ2-3, reads SQTIHQWPATLVQPVGSPLSLECTVEGTSNPNLYWYRQAAGRGLQLLFYSVGIGQISSEVPQNLSASRPQDRQFILSSKKLLLSDSGFYLCAWTAEGLQYFGPGTRLTVL.

V and J are TRBV11-2 and TRBJ1-1; weak D call: TRBD1 (6 bases). Germline values: CDR1 SGHAT, CDR2 FQNNGV. Trimming took 2 bases from V and 2 from J, leaving 12 bases between them. There are 15 residues in the CDR3. CDR3: CASSLQPTGNTEAFF. The DNA for the CDR3 is TGTGCCAGCAGCTTACAACCGACAGGAAACACTGAAGCTTTCTTT.

The rearrangement links TRBV2 to TRBJ1-6; 7 nucleotides match TRBD1. The CDR3 length is 12 residues. Losses at the gene ends were 5 bases for V and 14 bases for J; bases not matched to a gene: 6. In germline, CDR1 is SNHLY, CDR2 FYNNEI. The CDR3 region has the DNA TGTGCCAGCAGTTCGGACAGGCGGTCCCTCCACTTT. Translating it yields CASSSDRRSLHF. Based on the CDR3 plus reference TRBV2 and TRBJ1-6, the full variable domain is EPEVTQTPSHQVTQMGQEVILRCVPISNHLYFYWYRQILGQKVEFLVSFYNNEISEKSEIFDDQFSVERPDGSNFTLKIRSTKLEDSAMYFCASSSDRRSLHFGNGTRLTVT.

This clone was seen once. Other DNA sequences in this sample translate to the same CDR3. The chain carries TRBV5-1 and TRBJ1-1; D is unclear. The CDR3 totals 14 residues. The V and J ends lost 0 bases and 1 base respectively, with 7 bases between them. CDR1 is SGHRS and CDR2 is YFSETQ in the germline V gene. The CDR3 sequence: CASSLGAGNTEAFF. CDR3 nucleotide sequence: TGCGCCAGCAGCTTGGGAGCAGGGAACACTGAAGCTTTCTTT.

This clone was seen more than once but under ten times. V gene TRBV2 combines with J gene TRBJ1-5; a weak D match, TRBD1 (6 bases). Looked up from germline, CDR1 is SNHLY and CDR2 is FYNNEI. This CDR3 has 15 amino acids. Trimming took 5 bases from V and 0 from J, leaving 11 bases between them. CDR3 amino acids: CASSSGDISNQPQHF. CDR3 bases: TGTGCCAGCAGTTCCGGGGACATTAGCAATCAGCCCCAGCATTTT. The full variable domain, completed using reference TRBV2 and TRBJ1-5, is EPEVTQTPSHQVTQMGQEVILRCVPISNHLYFYWYRQILGQKVEFLVSFYNNEISEKSEIFDDQFSVERPDGSNFTLKIRSTKLEDSAMYFCASSSGDISNQPQHFGDGTRLSIL.

The chain couples TRBV5-1 to TRBJ1-3, with 7 nucleotides matching TRBD1. The V and J ends lost 0 bases and 0 bases, in that order; junction bases with no gene match: 6. Germline lookup yields CDR1 SGHRS and CDR2 YFSETQ. CDR3 length: 17 amino acids. The CDR3: CASSLGLGQFSGNTIYF. The CDR3 region has the DNA TGCGCCAGCAGCTTGGGTTTGGGACAGTTCTCTGGAAACACCATATATTTT.

The chain combines TRBV19 with TRBJ1-2, with TRBD1 as a possible D gene (5 bases). Between the trimmed V and J ends, which lost 7 bases and 3 bases, there was a span of 21 bases. This CDR3 contains 16 residues. Germline values: CDR1 LNHDA, CDR2 SQIVND (reference sequence). Here the CDR3 reads CASNFPGGEGDYGYTF. The CDR3 region has the DNA TGTGCCAGTAATTTCCCTGGAGGGGAGGGCGACTATGGCTACACCTTC.

The gene calls are TRBV5-8 and TRBJ2-2, with 9 bases lining up with TRBD1. Germline trimming cut 0 bases from V and 1 base from J; bases unmatched to any gene: 4. Germline assignment: CDR1 SGHTS and CDR2 YDEGEE. The length of the CDR3 is 17 residues. CDR3 amino acids: CASSLAPGQGNTGELFF. DNA of the CDR3: TGTGCCAGCAGCTTGGCCCCGGGACAGGGGAACACCGGGGAGCTGTTTTTT.

The chain recombines TRBV28 with TRBJ1-3; a possible D gene is TRBD1 (5 bases). The germline CDR1 and CDR2 sequences are MDHEN and SYDVKM. This CDR3 is 15 amino acids long. V dropped 8 bases and J dropped 0 bases, with 14 bases sitting between them. CDR3 amino acids: CASGSGINSGNTIYF. CDR3 DNA: TGTGCCAGCGGGTCAGGGATCAACTCTGGAAACACCATATATTTT.

The count of this clone is one. The rearrangement joins TRBV2 to TRBJ1-3; TRBD1 agrees at 7 bases. Looked up from germline, CDR1 is SNHLY and CDR2 is FYNNEI. Germline trimming cut 9 bases from V and 10 bases from J; bases unmatched to any gene: 12. The CDR3 consists of 13 residues. In DNA form, the CDR3 reads TGTGCCAGTACAGGGGACCCACTTTCTACCATATATTTT. Amino acids: CASTGDPLSTIYF.

This rearrangement joins TRBV10-3 to TRBJ2-2, with D perhaps matching TRBD1 (6 bases). V shed 11 bases and J shed 1 base, with 11 bases lying between them. The CDR3 runs 13 residues. Germline values: CDR1 ENHRY, CDR2 SYGVKD. The DNA for the CDR3 is TGTGCCGTTCAGGGGCGGAACACCGGGGAGCTGTTTTTT. Protein: CAVQGRNTGELFF.

The V call is TRBV29-1, the J call TRBJ1-1; 8 nucleotides align to TRBD1. Unmatched junction bases numbered 7, after V lost 7 bases and J lost 3 bases. This CDR3 has 13 amino acids. Germline assignment: CDR1 SQVTM and CDR2 ANQGSEA. DNA of the CDR3: TGCAGCGCCCGGGTACAGGGGGACACTGAAGCTTTCTTT. This encodes CSARVQGDTEAFF.

This sequence joins TRBV9 and TRBJ1-6; tentatively, D is TRBD1 (5 bases). There are 15 residues in the CDR3. V gave up 1 base and J gave up 4 bases, with 9 bases separating them. The germline CDR1 and CDR2 sequences are SGDLS and YYNGEE. CDR3 in amino acids: CASSVSDTYNSPLHF. The CDR3 DNA sequence: TGTGCCAGCAGCGTATCGGACACATATAATTCACCCCTCCACTTT.

This clone has only one observation. In DNA, the CDR3 is TGTGCCAGCAGTGGTTTAGACAGGGGGGCGACTGAAGCTTTCTTT. It specifies CASSGLDRGATEAFF. The genes are TRBV27 and TRBJ1-1, with 9 nucleotides matching TRBD1. J gave up 5 bases and V 5 bases, and 9 bases lay outside the gene matches. The germline gives CDR1 MNHEY, CDR2 SMNVEV (reference sequence). The CDR3 totals 15 residues.

In its sample, this clone was seen many times. The chain links TRBV10-1 to TRBJ1-1; D gene unclear. Trimming pared 0 bases from V and 0 bases from J, leaving 2 bases between. Germline loops: CDR1 WNHNN, CDR2 SYGVQD (reference sequence). This CDR3 spans 13 amino acids. CDR3: CASSESLNTEAFF. The CDR3 DNA reads TGCGCCAGCAGTGAGTCCTTGAACACTGAAGCTTTCTTT.

This clone was detected once. The chain employs TRBV4-1 and TRBJ1-2, with 7 bases aligning to TRBD1. CDR1 MGHRA and CDR2 YSYEKL come from the germline V gene. Germline trimming cut 2 bases from V and 2 bases from J; bases unmatched to any gene: 8. The CDR3 extends over 16 amino acids. The chain's CDR3 is CASSQTQGQLNYGYTF. The CDR3 DNA follows: TGCGCCAGCAGCCAAACTCAGGGACAGTTGAACTATGGCTACACCTTC.

The V call is TRBV12-5, the J call TRBJ2-3; tentatively, D is TRBD2 (6 bases). This CDR3 is built from 15 residues. The V and J ends lost 1 base and 1 base respectively, with 9 bases between them. The V gene's germline CDR1 is LGHNT and CDR2 FRNRAP. The DNA for the CDR3 is TGTGCTAGTGGTTTGGGCGTAGCGGGCACAGATACGCAGTATTTT. It translates to CASGLGVAGTDTQYF.

This clone has more than one count but fewer than ten. The chain recombines TRBV10-1 with TRBJ1-1; D ambiguous. The CDR3 is 13 residues long. Trimming took off 4 bases at V and 1 base at J, with 7 bases between the two ends. Germline V gene data show CDR1 as WNHNN and CDR2 as SYGVQD (reference sequence). Here the CDR3 DNA reads TGCGCCAGCAGTGGCCAGCGGAACACTGAAGCTTTCTTT. Translating it yields CASSGQRNTEAFF.